These T cell receptor beta chains were read from a single sample in a study of T cell clones after liver transplantation. Method: immunoSEQ multiplex PCR; TCRdb's copy keeps in-frame clones and lacks some. Among 93,000 or so clones, about 86% were seen once, and the ten largest hold about 2.8%. The sequences come from CD4+ T cells from blood, collected approximately 50 months after liver transplant. The receptor source for this set is a human patient who received a liver transplant. The graft donor may account for some of the T cells. The CDR3 runs from the conserved cysteine through the conserved F or W. Fields, in order: J gene, V gene, CDR3 protein.

>TRBJ2-1|TRBV5-1
CASARTSGDQYNEQFF
>TRBJ1-6|TRBV9
CASSVGGLSSPLHF
>TRBJ1-2|TRBV7-9
CASSSVQTGDYGYTF
>TRBJ1-2|TRBV2
CASLSRTGVYGYTF
>TRBJ2-1|TRBV28
CASSPAGERRLGEQFF
>TRBJ1-5|TRBV19
CASSIGGRDPSNQPQHF
>TRBJ2-2|TRBV6-5
CASSYLTVDTGELFF
>TRBJ2-2|TRBV5-1
CASAIGVSAGELFF
>TRBJ1-1|TRBV28
CASSRRDPNTEAFF
>TRBJ1-1|TRBV7-8
CASSLEVAYMNTEAFF
>TRBJ1-4|TRBV6-5
CASSADEKLFF
>TRBJ1-1|TRBV19
CASRGQRDRGGTEAFF
>TRBJ2-1|TRBV5-1
CASSFEGLAGIFF
>TRBJ2-5|TRBV6-1
CASSEVAGYQETQYF
>TRBJ2-1|TRBV15
CATTLAGISYNEQFF
>TRBJ1-5|TRBV13
CASSFQGSPNQPQHF
>TRBJ1-2|TRBV5-1
CASRSGTGQNYGYTF
>TRBJ1-1|TRBV9
CASSVGQGYTEAFF
>TRBJ1-1|TRBV10-1
CASTDTGATEAFF
>TRBJ2-7|TRBV11-2
CASSLTDSYEQYF
>TRBJ2-4|TRBV5-6
CASSLLGSGRNIQYF
>TRBJ2-5|TRBV18
CASSPSKGGSETQYF
>TRBJ1-5|TRBV7-6
CASSLQGNQPQHF
>TRBJ1-2|TRBV5-1
CASSPLRRGVQDGYTF
>TRBJ1-2|TRBV30
CAWSRLGSYGYTF
>TRBJ2-7|TRBV10-2
CASSGEFPRQNSYEQYF
>TRBJ1-2|TRBV7-2
CASSLKGAHGYTF
>TRBJ2-1|TRBV18
CASSLRRYNEQFF
>TRBJ2-1|TRBV19
CASSIPGQGFYEQFF
>TRBJ2-2|TRBV7-2
CASSQGQVRNTGELFF
>TRBJ1-1|TRBV4-1
CASSQGARGLARTFF
>TRBJ1-2|TRBV27
CAKPWTAYYGYTF
>TRBJ2-1|TRBV14
CASSGLAGVTGEQFF
>TRBJ2-7|TRBV2
CASSEARAGVVGF
>TRBJ1-6|TRBV7-3
CASSSTPYNSPLHF
>TRBJ1-4|TRBV27
CASSFRRASEKLFF
>TRBJ2-7|TRBV30
CAWDGTSTYEQYF
>TRBJ1-1|TRBV27
CASSFRTDRNTEAFF
>TRBJ2-4|TRBV28
CASAMAAGQNIQYF
>TRBJ2-7|TRBV5-6
CASSWGNEQYF
>TRBJ2-5|TRBV5-1
CASSLDTREPTKTQYF
>TRBJ1-1|TRBV21-1
CASSPSATGRIAFF
>TRBJ1-4|TRBV11-2
CASSLLGAVGTEKLFF
>TRBJ1-4|TRBV6-5
CASKEIIHEKLFF
>TRBJ1-4|TRBV5-1
CASSSQGKTNEKLFF
>TRBJ1-6|TRBV5-1
CASSPQLDNSPLHF
>TRBJ1-1|TRBV7-8
CASSLRRESSGLGEAFF
>TRBJ2-7|TRBV11-3
CASRSSRGRRTYEQYF